The TCR beta chain described here comes from a study of identical twins. Whole-study findings and limits: For zero-insertion analyses, partial confounding could come from invariant MAIT and iNKT cells.

A universal primer binding site was introduced by template switching. The final cDNA contained unique molecular identifiers. TCRdb reprocessed the 5' RACE reads with MiXCR, giving one entry per CDR3 protein. Of about 530,000 distinct CDR3 sequences listed, 12% to 15% were seen once; the top ten hold roughly 0.46%. Remarks on this clonotype: The antigen is not known.

This same sample was also part of a study on yellow fever vaccine responses in identical twins. That paper notes: Reportedly, the T cell response mounted by twins to vaccine seemed partly convergent, partly personalized.

Material for sequencing was CD4+ T cells sorted from blood. The receptor was isolated from a woman younger than 30 in good health.

Written as DNA, the CDR3 is TGTGCCAGCAGTGATCTGGGCAATCAGCCCCAGCATTTT. It encodes CASSDLGNQPQHF. The chain recombines TRBV2 with TRBJ1-5; D gene uncertain. V gave up 3 bases and J gave up 2 bases, with 5 bases separating them. CDR3 length: 13 residues. Germline V CDR1 and CDR2: SNHLY, FYNNEI.